These 10 T cell receptor beta chains share one sample of origin, sequenced in a study of cytotoxic CD8 clonotypes in ibrutinib-treated CLL. Produced via immunoSEQ multiplex PCR; TCRdb's table is partial and in-frame only. The repertoire holds 57,000 or so clones, with roughly 58% as singletons. This sample comprised PBMCs, obtained at disease progression, from a patient treated with ibrutinib. These TCRs come from a human donor with chronic lymphocytic leukemia.

This clone turned up a few times. V is TRBV27 and J is TRBJ2-2; 9 positions agree with TRBD2. Germline CDR1 is MNHEY and CDR2 is SMNVEV (reference sequence). Trimming removed 4 bases from V and 2 bases from J; junction bases left unmatched: 8. The CDR3 contains 17 residues. The CDR3 here is CASSSTSTSGNTGELFF. The CDR3 nucleotides read TGTGCCAGCAGTTCTACCTCGACTAGCGGAAACACCGGGGAGCTGTTTTTT.

This clone has only a few counts. The chain has TRBV28 and TRBJ1-4; D possibly corresponds to TRBD1 (5 bases). Trimming removed 7 bases at V and 4 bases at J, with 19 bases between. CDR1 is MDHEN and CDR2 is SYDVKM in the germline V gene. CDR3 length: 16 residues. The CDR3 nucleotides are TGTGCCAGCACCTCCCTGGTCCAGGGAGTTAATGAAAAACTGTTTTTT. Translated, it gives CASTSLVQGVNEKLFF. Based on the CDR3 plus reference TRBV28 and TRBJ1-4, the full variable domain is DVKVTQSSRYLVKRTGEKVFLECVQDMDHENMFWYRQDPGLGLRLIYFSYDVKMKEKGDIPEGYSVSREKKERFSLILESASTNQTSMYLCASTSLVQGVNEKLFFGSGTQLSVL.

The rearrangement joins TRBV9 to TRBJ2-1, with 14 bases lining up with TRBD2. Germline CDR1 is SGDLS and CDR2 is YYNGEE. The CDR3 totals 21 residues. V trimming: 3 bases; J trimming: 7 bases; junction bases outside the gene matches: 21. CDR3 amino acids: CASSAGVGGTSGSLLVNEQFF. The CDR3 bases are TGTGCCAGCAGCGCCGGCGTGGGGGGGACTAGCGGGAGTTTATTGGTGAATGAGCAGTTCTTC.

This clone appeared once. This sequence joins TRBV9 and TRBJ1-5, with unresolved D. This CDR3 comprises 13 residues. Germline V gene lookup returns CDR1 SGDLS and CDR2 YYNGEE. With 0 bases removed from V and 2 bases from J, the gap between germline ends came to 3 bases. This CDR3 reads CASSVDGNQPQHF. CDR3 in DNA: TGTGCCAGCAGCGTAGACGGCAATCAGCCCCAGCATTTT.

The chain links TRBV6-5 to TRBJ2-1; unclear D gene. The V gene lost 8 bases and the J gene lost 1 base, with 9 bases spanning the gap. Per germline, CDR1 MNHEY and CDR2 SVGAGI. The CDR3 is 13 amino acids. CDR3 DNA sequence: TGTGCCAGCGGGCCGGAATCCTACAATGAGCAGTTCTTC. It codes for CASGPESYNEQFF.

V is TRBV11-3 and J is TRBJ2-3; D unclear. The V and J ends lost 0 bases and 2 bases respectively, with 9 bases between them. The CDR3 covers 15 residues. Germline CDR1 and CDR2: SGHNT and YENEEA. The CDR3 loop is CASSLEYRPTDTQYF. CDR3 sequence (DNA): TGTGCCAGCAGCTTAGAGTACAGACCCACAGATACGCAGTATTTT.

The count of this clone is one. V usage is TRBV7-9 and J usage is TRBJ2-7; D possibly corresponds to TRBD1 (7 bases). This CDR3 spans 12 amino acids. The germline CDR1 and CDR2 sequences are SEHNR and FQNEAQ (reference sequence). Trimming removed 4 bases at V and 7 bases at J, with 11 bases between. The CDR3 sequence is CASSWAGGEQYF. Written as DNA, the CDR3 is TGTGCCAGCAGCTGGGCAGGGGGGGAGCAGTACTTC.

This chain links TRBV27 with TRBJ1-5, with 7 bases matching TRBD1. The ends lost 2 bases at V and 0 bases at J; junction bases unmatched: 13. The CDR3 length is 19 residues. Germline CDR1 MNHEY, CDR2 SMNVEV (reference sequence). CDR3 sequence (DNA): TGTGCCAGCAGTTTACGGGTTTCACAGGGGCTTTATAGCAATCAGCCCCAGCATTTT. This sequence encodes CASSLRVSQGLYSNQPQHF.

The chain recombines TRBV11-1 with TRBJ1-6; a weak D match, TRBD1 (6 bases). There are 14 residues in the CDR3. V gave up 4 bases and J gave up 4 bases, with 8 bases separating them. In germline, CDR1 is SGHAT, CDR2 FQDESV (reference sequence). The CDR3 nucleotides are TGTGCCAGCAGCTATGGACAGTATAATTCACCCCTCCACTTT. This codes for CASSYGQYNSPLHF.

V gene TRBV18 combines with J gene TRBJ1-1, with 8 bases fitting TRBD1. J gave up 1 base and V 1 base, and 5 bases lay outside the gene matches. The CDR3 is 16 residues long. Germline V gene lookup returns CDR1 KGHSH and CDR2 LQKENI. CDR3 amino acids: CASSPRDRTKNTEAFF. The CDR3 nucleotides are TGTGCCAGCTCACCACGGGACAGGACAAAGAACACTGAAGCTTTCTTT.